This T cell receptor beta chain was observed in a study of PD-1 blockade in classical Hodgkin lymphoma. Study background: Patients were infused with nivolumab 3 mg/kg every 2 weeks.

Trimming removed 7 bases from V and 5 bases from J; junction bases left unmatched: 20. Germline assignment: CDR1 SGHRS and CDR2 YFSETQ. There are 18 residues in the CDR3. Every single patient, without exception, relapsed after autologous stem cell transplantation, and brentuximab vedotin exposure varied. Best responses fell into complete response, partial response or progressive disease. Produced via immunoSEQ multiplex PCR; TCRdb's table is partial and in-frame only. This repertoire shows roughly 19,000 clones, roughly 76% found once; its top ten account for approximately 24%. The input for sequencing was peripheral blood mononuclear cells (PBMCs), taken at baseline. The receptor was isolated from a human donor with classical Hodgkin lymphoma. The chain is built from TRBV5-1 and TRBJ2-1, with TRBD1 matching over 8 bases. CDR3 protein: CASRTGQTSVIRDNEQFF. The CDR3 bases are TGCGCCAGCCGGACAGGGCAGACAAGTGTGATACGGGACAATGAGCAGTTCTTC. The full variable domain, with the rest looked up from reference TRBV5-1 and TRBJ2-1, is KAGVTQTPRYLIKTRGQQVTLSCSPISGHRSVSWYQQTPGQGLQFLFEYFSETQRNKGNFPGRFSGRQFSNSRSEMNVSTLELGDSALYLCASRTGQTSVIRDNEQFFGPGTRLTVL.